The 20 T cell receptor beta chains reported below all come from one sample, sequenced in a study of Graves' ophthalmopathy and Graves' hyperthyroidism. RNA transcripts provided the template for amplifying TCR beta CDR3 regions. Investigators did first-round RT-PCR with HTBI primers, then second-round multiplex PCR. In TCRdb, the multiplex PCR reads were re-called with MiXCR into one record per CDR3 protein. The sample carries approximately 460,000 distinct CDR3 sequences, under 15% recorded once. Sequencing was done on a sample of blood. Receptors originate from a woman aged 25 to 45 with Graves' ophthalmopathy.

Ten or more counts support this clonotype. CDR3 in amino acids: CASSENGGGGNQPQHF. The CDR3 coding sequence is TGTGCCAGCAGTGAGAACGGCGGGGGTGGGAATCAGCCCCAGCATTTT. The J gene is TRBJ1-5, the V gene TRBV6-1; weak D call: TRBD1 (5 bases). The germline V gene has CDR1 MNHNS and CDR2 SASEGT. V was clipped by 3 bases and J by 4 bases, with 16 bases between them. The CDR3 has 16 residues.

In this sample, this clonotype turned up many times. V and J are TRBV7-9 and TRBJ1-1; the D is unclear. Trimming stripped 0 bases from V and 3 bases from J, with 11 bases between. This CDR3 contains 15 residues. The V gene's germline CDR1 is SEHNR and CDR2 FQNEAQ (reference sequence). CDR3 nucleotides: TGTGCCAGCAGCTTAGCGGTGGCATCATACACTGAAGCTTTCTTT. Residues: CASSLAVASYTEAFF.

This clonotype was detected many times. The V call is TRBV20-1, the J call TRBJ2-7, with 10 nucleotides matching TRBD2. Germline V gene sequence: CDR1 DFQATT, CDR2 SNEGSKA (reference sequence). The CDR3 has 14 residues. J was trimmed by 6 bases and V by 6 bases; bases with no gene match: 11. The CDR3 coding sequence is TGCAGTGCCATATCCTCGCTAGCGGGAGTCGAGCAGTACTTC. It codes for CSAISSLAGVEQYF.

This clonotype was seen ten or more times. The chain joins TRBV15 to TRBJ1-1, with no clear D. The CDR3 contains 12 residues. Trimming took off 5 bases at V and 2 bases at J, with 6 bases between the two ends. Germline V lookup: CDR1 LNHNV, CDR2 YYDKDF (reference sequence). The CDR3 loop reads CATSDLNTEAFF. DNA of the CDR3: TGTGCCACCAGCGACCTTAACACTGAAGCTTTCTTT.

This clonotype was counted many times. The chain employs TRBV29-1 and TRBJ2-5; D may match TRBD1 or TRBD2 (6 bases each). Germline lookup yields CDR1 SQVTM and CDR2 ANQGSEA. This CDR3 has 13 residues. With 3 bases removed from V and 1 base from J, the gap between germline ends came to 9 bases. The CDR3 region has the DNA TGCAGCGTTGATGGAGGGGGCCAAGAGACCCAGTACTTC. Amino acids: CSVDGGGQETQYF.

The CDR3 loop reads CAWSVESPLHF. The CDR3 DNA is TGTGCCTGGAGTGTAGAGTCACCCCTCCACTTT. The gene calls are TRBV30 and TRBJ1-6; D not certain. Germline assignment: CDR1 GTSNPN and CDR2 SVGIG (reference sequence). This CDR3 is built from 11 residues. Trimming left V 0 bases short and J 10 bases short, with 4 bases between.

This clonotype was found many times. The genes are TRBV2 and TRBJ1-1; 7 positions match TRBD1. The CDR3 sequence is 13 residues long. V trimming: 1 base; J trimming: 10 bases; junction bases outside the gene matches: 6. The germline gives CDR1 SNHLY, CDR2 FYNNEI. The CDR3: CASSEDRGGRAFF. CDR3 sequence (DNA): TGTGCCAGCAGTGAAGACAGGGGTGGAAGAGCTTTCTTT.

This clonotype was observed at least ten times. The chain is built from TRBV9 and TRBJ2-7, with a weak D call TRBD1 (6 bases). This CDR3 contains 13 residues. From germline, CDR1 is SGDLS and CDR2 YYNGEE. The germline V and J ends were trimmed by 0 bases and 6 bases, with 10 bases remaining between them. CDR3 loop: CASSVGQDVEQYF. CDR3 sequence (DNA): TGTGCCAGCAGCGTAGGACAGGATGTCGAGCAGTACTTC.

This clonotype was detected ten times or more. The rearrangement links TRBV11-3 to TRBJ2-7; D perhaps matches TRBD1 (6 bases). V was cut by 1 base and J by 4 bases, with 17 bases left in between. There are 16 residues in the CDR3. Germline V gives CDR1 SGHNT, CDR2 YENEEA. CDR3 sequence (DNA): TGTGCCAGCAGCTTAGTTGACGTGGGGGCGTGGTACGAGCAGTACTTC. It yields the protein CASSLVDVGAWYEQYF.

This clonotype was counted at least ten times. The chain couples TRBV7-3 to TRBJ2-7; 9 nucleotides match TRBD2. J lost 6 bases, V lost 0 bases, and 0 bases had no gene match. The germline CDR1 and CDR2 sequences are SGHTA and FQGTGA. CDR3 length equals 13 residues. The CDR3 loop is CASSLTREGEQYF. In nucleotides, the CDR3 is TGTGCCAGCAGCTTAACGCGGGAGGGCGAGCAGTACTTC.

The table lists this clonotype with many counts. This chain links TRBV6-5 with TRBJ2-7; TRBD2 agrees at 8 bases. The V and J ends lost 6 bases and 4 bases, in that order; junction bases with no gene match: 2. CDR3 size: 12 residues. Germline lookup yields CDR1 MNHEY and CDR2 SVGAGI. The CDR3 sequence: CASSGTRYEQYF. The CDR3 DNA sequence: TGTGCCAGCAGCGGGACTAGGTACGAGCAGTACTTC.

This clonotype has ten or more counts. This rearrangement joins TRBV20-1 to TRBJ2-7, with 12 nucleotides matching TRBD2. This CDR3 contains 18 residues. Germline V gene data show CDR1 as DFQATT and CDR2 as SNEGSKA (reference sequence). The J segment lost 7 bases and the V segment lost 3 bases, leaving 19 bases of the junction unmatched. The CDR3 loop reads CSASIPPTSGSYHWEQYF. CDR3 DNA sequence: TGCAGTGCTAGTATCCCCCCGACTAGCGGGAGTTATCATTGGGAGCAGTACTTC.

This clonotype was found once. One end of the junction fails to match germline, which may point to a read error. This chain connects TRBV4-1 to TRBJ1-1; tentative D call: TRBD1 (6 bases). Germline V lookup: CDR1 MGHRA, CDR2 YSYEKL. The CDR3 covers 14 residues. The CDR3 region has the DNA TGCGGCAGCAGCCAAGAGACAGGATACACTGAAGCTTTCTTT. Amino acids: CGSSQETGYTEAFF.

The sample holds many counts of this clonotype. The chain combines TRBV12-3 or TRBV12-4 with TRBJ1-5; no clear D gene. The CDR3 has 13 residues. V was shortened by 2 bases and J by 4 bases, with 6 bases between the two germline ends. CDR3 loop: CASSLWENQPQHF. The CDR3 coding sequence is TGTGCCAGCAGTTTATGGGAGAATCAGCCCCAGCATTTT.

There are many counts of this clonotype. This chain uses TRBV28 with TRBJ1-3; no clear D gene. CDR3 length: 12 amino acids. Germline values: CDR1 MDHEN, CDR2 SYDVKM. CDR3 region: CTVRGSGNTIYF. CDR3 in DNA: TGTACCGTACGGGGCTCTGGAAACACCATATATTTT.

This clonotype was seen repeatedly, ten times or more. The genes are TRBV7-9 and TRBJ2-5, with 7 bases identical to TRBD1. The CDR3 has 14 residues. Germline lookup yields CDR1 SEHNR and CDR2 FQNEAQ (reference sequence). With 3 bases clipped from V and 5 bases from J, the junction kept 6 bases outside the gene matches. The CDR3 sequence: CASSFSTGQETQYF. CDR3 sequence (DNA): TGTGCCAGCAGCTTCTCGACAGGGCAGGAGACCCAGTACTTC.

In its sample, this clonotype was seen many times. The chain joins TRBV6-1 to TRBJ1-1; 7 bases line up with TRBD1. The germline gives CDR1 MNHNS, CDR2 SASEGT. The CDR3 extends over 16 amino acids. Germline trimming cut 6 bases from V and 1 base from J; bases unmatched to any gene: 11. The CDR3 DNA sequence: TGTGCCAGCAGGATCCAGGGGGGCATTACGAACACTGAAGCTTTCTTT. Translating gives CASRIQGGITNTEAFF.

CDR3 nucleotide sequence: TGTGCCAGCATCCTACCACAGGGTCTGAGGGGAATGAACACTGAAGCTTTCTTT. Translated: CASILPQGLRGMNTEAFF. V is TRBV27 and J is TRBJ1-1, with D perhaps matching TRBD1 (6 bases). V was pared by 7 bases and J by 0 bases, with 24 bases between. Per the germline V gene, CDR1 is MNHEY and CDR2 is SMNVEV (reference sequence). The CDR3 sequence is 18 residues long.

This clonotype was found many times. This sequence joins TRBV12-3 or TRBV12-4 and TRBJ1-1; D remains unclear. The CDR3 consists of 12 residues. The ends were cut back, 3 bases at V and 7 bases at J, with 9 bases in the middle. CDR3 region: CASSLDSIEAFF. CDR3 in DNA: TGTGCCAGCAGTTTGGATAGTATTGAAGCTTTCTTT.

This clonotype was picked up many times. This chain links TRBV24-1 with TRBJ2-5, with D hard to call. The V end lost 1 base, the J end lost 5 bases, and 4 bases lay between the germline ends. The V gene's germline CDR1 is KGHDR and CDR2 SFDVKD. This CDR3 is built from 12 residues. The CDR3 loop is CATSDFAETQYF. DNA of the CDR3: TGTGCCACCAGTGATTTTGCTGAGACCCAGTACTTC.